The clone carrying this T cell receptor (beta chain) is medium-sized in the sample. The antigen remains unidentified. The CDR3 covers 15 residues. V lost 6 bases, J lost 5 bases, and 20 bases lay in between. The germline V gene encodes CDR1 SGHDT and CDR2 YYEEEE. MiXCR, applied by TCRdb to the 5' RACE reads, yields one record per CDR3 protein. The data hold around 34,000 distinct CDR3 sequences, with roughly 7.2% observed a single time. The data stem from a study of T-cell memory formation after mild COVID-19. Notes on the study in general: The CD4+ clones that contracted clustered mainly within CM and EM, and the CD8+ clones concentrated in EMRA.

The receptor's source is a man aged 18 to 30 who had mild COVID-19 (a few samples of this study predate the infection). Cell type and time point are not known. The J gene is TRBJ1-2, the V gene TRBV5-6, with D hard to call. Sequencing was carried out using PBMCs or a T cell subset sorted from them (not recorded which). CDR3 amino acids: CASIARTAWGYGYTF. For the CDR3, the DNA is TGTGCCAGCATCGCGAGGACGGCCTGGGGTTATGGCTACACCTTC.